The clone carrying this TCR beta chain appeared once. This sample was taken from a study of T cell changes during pregnancy in multiple sclerosis. Clones were sequenced by immunoSEQ multiplex PCR, and TCRdb holds only the in-frame ones, with some missing. The sample consists of tens of thousands of clones, about 94% of them appearing once. This CDR3 is built from 15 residues. Germline CDR1 reads SGDLS; CDR2 reads YYNGEE. V dropped 2 bases and J dropped 2; count of bases not matched to a gene: 6. This sequence originates from a female donor in good health, enrolled as a control in a pregnancy study. The chain combines TRBV9 with TRBJ2-5, with 7 nucleotides matching TRBD1. The sample here was peripheral blood, taken in the first trimester of pregnancy. The CDR3 sequence is CASSVLGTVQETQYF. DNA of the CDR3: TGTGCCAGCAGCGTTCTCGGGACAGTACAAGAGACCCAGTACTTC.